This TCR beta chain was sequenced during a study of beta chain features in type 1 diabetes. Study-wide background: Across all samples, roughly 99 million sorted cells were examined. Overall study findings and caveats: There was a moderate but significant shortening of TCRB CDR3s in all four CD4+ subsets of Type 1 diabetes patients.

Of note for this clone: Its specificity is not known.

CDR1 MNHNS and CDR2 SASEGT come from the germline V gene. The CDR3 is 15 amino acids. V gave up 4 bases and J gave up 4 bases, with 16 bases separating them. The authors reverse transcribed all of the isolated RNA, so sequencing captured expressed TCRB transcripts. Sequencing was performed with immunoSEQ multiplex PCR; in TCRdb, only in-frame clones are kept and a portion is missing. Among about 370,000 clones listed, roughly a tenth were seen once. The chain couples TRBV6-1 to TRBJ1-1, with D perhaps TRBD1 (6 bases). The TCR comes from a man aged 25-40 years with type 1 diabetes. Sequencing was carried out using central memory CD4+ T cells from blood. The CDR3 sequence: CASSVTGSPSTEAFF. CDR3 coding DNA: TGTGCCAGCAGTGTAACAGGGTCCCCTTCCACTGAAGCTTTCTTT.